The 32 T cell receptor beta chains in this list originate from one sample, sequenced in a study of blood T cell repertoires in COVID-19. Assay: immunoSEQ multiplex PCR; the TCRdb copy retains only in-frame clones and omits some. In the table there are about 32,000 clones, 70% to 90% of which are singletons. The sequenced sample was peripheral blood. The origin of the receptors is a woman in her 70s with active COVID-19.

The chain combines TRBV11-3 with TRBJ1-4; a weak D match, TRBD1 (6 bases). Germline-derived CDR1 and CDR2 are SGHNT and YENEEA. Between the trimmed V and J ends, which lost 4 bases and 8 bases, there was a span of 11 bases. The CDR3 has 13 amino acids. The CDR3 spells CASSWGGGEKLFF. CDR3 sequence (DNA): TGTGCCAGCAGCTGGGGAGGGGGAGAAAAACTGTTTTTT.

The chain couples TRBV10-3 to TRBJ2-7; D perhaps matches TRBD2 (6 bases). Germline loops: CDR1 ENHRY, CDR2 SYGVKD. V dropped 0 bases and J dropped 2 bases, with 8 bases sitting between them. There are 14 residues in the CDR3. Here the CDR3 reads CAISESTGAYEQYF. In nucleotides, the CDR3 is TGTGCCATCAGTGAGTCGACGGGGGCCTACGAGCAGTACTTC.

The chain links TRBV11-2 to TRBJ2-1, with TRBD2 identical over 8 bases. V gave up 6 bases and J gave up 5 bases; unmatched junction bases: 3. Germline V gene sequence: CDR1 SGHAT, CDR2 FQNNGV. The CDR3 sequence is 13 residues long. The DNA for the CDR3 is TGTGCCAGCAGTAGGGGACTAGACAATGAGCAGTTCTTC. It yields the protein CASSRGLDNEQFF.

The chain employs TRBV6-2 or TRBV6-3 and TRBJ2-5; the match to TRBD2 covers 13 bases. Germline V gene lookup returns CDR1 MNHEY and CDR2 SVGEGT. Trimming cost V 3 bases and J 0 bases; bases outside gene matches: 10. The CDR3 runs 19 residues. The CDR3 reads CASSYPGLAGVLYQETQYF. In nucleotides, the CDR3 is TGTGCCAGCAGTTATCCAGGACTAGCGGGGGTATTGTACCAAGAGACCCAGTACTTC.

This chain connects TRBV11-2 to TRBJ2-5, with 13 bases identical to TRBD2. The germline gives CDR1 SGHAT, CDR2 FQNNGV. The length of the CDR3 is 16 residues. Trimming cost V 5 bases and J 5 bases; bases outside gene matches: 8. The CDR3 coding sequence is TGTGCCAGCAGCCCTGGGACTAGCGGGACTATGGAGACCCAGTACTTC. It yields the protein CASSPGTSGTMETQYF. Full variable domain (outside the CDR3, taken from reference TRBV11-2 and TRBJ2-5): EAGVAQSPRYKIIEKRQSVAFWCNPISGHATLYWYQQILGQGPKLLIQFQNNGVVDDSQLPKDRFSAERLKGVDSTLKIQPAKLEDSAVYLCASSPGTSGTMETQYFGPGTRLLVL.

The sample holds one count of this clone. V gene TRBV28 combines with J gene TRBJ1-5; no clear D gene. This CDR3 is built from 13 residues. Germline lookup yields CDR1 MDHEN and CDR2 SYDVKM. Trimming took off 8 bases at V and 2 bases at J, with 10 bases between the two ends. The CDR3 DNA follows: TGTGCCAGCCTAGGGAGGGGCAATCAGCCCCAGCATTTT. Translated: CASLGRGNQPQHF.

This sequence joins TRBV3-1 (or the pseudogene TRBV3-2) and TRBJ2-7; 9 nucleotides agree with TRBD2. In germline, CDR1 is LGHDT, CDR2 YNNKEL (reference sequence). V lost 4 bases to trimming and J lost 1 base; unmatched junction nucleotides: 5. The CDR3 sequence is 15 residues long. This CDR3 reads CASSPGSGGSYEQYF. CDR3 nucleotide sequence: TGTGCCAGCAGCCCGGGTAGCGGGGGATCCTACGAGCAGTACTTC.

The V gene is TRBV4-1, the J gene TRBJ2-1; 14 bases fit TRBD2. CDR1 is MGHRA and CDR2 is YSYEKL in the germline V gene. Trimming cost V 4 bases and J 12 bases; bases outside gene matches: 2. The CDR3 is 13 amino acids. The CDR3 reads CASSLGLAGVQFF. CDR3 sequence (DNA): TGCGCCAGCAGCCTGGGACTAGCGGGGGTGCAGTTCTTC.

V is TRBV30 and J is TRBJ2-3, with 9 bases identical to TRBD2. This CDR3 has 17 amino acids. V dropped 2 bases and J dropped 2; count of bases not matched to a gene: 11. The germline V gene has CDR1 GTSNPN and CDR2 SVGIG (reference sequence). For the CDR3, the DNA is TGTGCCTGGAGTCCCCCCCGAGCGGGGGGCCCCACAGATACGCAGTATTTT. Translating it yields CAWSPPRAGGPTDTQYF.

The CDR3 loop reads CASSEFQGGYGYTF. CDR3 nucleotides: TGTGCCAGCAGTGAGTTCCAGGGAGGTTATGGCTACACCTTC. The chain joins TRBV2 to TRBJ1-2; D is perhaps TRBD1 (5 bases). This CDR3 spans 14 amino acids. The germline V and J ends were trimmed by 3 bases and 5 bases, with 13 bases remaining between them. Per the germline V gene, CDR1 is SNHLY and CDR2 is FYNNEI.

The rearrangement uses TRBV12-3 or TRBV12-4 and TRBJ1-4; 7 bases line up with TRBD1. V lost 5 bases, J lost 5 bases, and 2 bases stayed unmatched. This CDR3 is built from 13 residues. Here the CDR3 reads CASSPGQNEKLFF. The CDR3 coding sequence is TGTGCCAGCAGTCCGGGACAGAATGAAAAACTGTTTTTT.

This clone is deemed medium-sized. The chain joins TRBV11-2 to TRBJ2-7; possibly TRBD1 for D (6 bases). Trimming cost V 4 bases and J 3 bases, with 10 bases left between them. Germline V CDR1 and CDR2: SGHAT, FQNNGV. This CDR3 has 13 residues. The CDR3 protein is CASSSTGFYEQYF. The CDR3 nucleotides read TGTGCCAGCAGCTCAACAGGGTTCTACGAGCAGTACTTC.

The chain is built from TRBV5-1 and TRBJ2-5, with no clear D. Germline V gene data show CDR1 as SGHRS and CDR2 as YFSETQ. This CDR3 is 13 amino acids long. The V end was cut by 1 base, the J end by 5 bases, with 9 bases between. In DNA form, the CDR3 reads TGCGCCAGCAGCTTGAAAGAGGCGGAGACCCAGTACTTC. It translates to CASSLKEAETQYF.

V and J are TRBV10-2 and TRBJ2-3, with D hard to call. V dropped 6 bases and J dropped 2 bases, with 6 bases sitting between them. Germline CDR1 reads WSHSY; CDR2 reads SAAADI. The CDR3 has 12 residues. The CDR3 DNA follows: TGCGCCAGCAGGCAGATCACAGATACGCAGTATTTT. Translation gives CASRQITDTQYF.

The chain recombines TRBV5-6 with TRBJ2-3; 7 bases agree with TRBD1. There are 16 residues in the CDR3. V lost 4 bases, J lost 3 bases, and 11 bases stayed unmatched. Looked up from germline, CDR1 is SGHDT and CDR2 is YYEEEE. The CDR3 DNA reads as TGTGCCAGCAGCAAAGATACAGGGGAGTGGACAGATACGCAGTATTTT. Translating it yields CASSKDTGEWTDTQYF.

This chain uses TRBV15 with TRBJ2-5, with TRBD1 identical over 10 bases. The CDR3 consists of 15 residues. The V gene's germline CDR1 is LNHNV and CDR2 YYDKDF (reference sequence). V lost 3 bases to trimming and J lost 4 bases; unmatched junction nucleotides: 5. The CDR3 region is CATSREDRGGETQYF. The CDR3 DNA follows: TGTGCCACCAGCAGGGAGGACAGGGGGGGAGAGACCCAGTACTTC.

The chain is built from TRBV7-3 and TRBJ1-1; 9 bases align to TRBD1. The CDR3 totals 17 residues. Germline CDR1 reads SGHTA; CDR2 reads FQGTGA. V lost 2 bases and J lost 0; bases outside the gene matches: 7. The CDR3 reads CASSLWTGDHMNTEAFF. CDR3 nucleotide sequence: TGTGCCAGCAGCTTATGGACAGGGGACCACATGAACACTGAAGCTTTCTTT.

The rearrangement joins TRBV2 to TRBJ1-1; 8 positions agree with TRBD1. Per germline, CDR1 SNHLY and CDR2 FYNNEI. The CDR3 covers 11 residues. Trimming removed 5 bases from V and 11 bases from J; junction bases left unmatched: 4. The chain's CDR3 is CASSRGQGAFF. CDR3 sequence (DNA): TGTGCCAGCAGTCGAGGACAGGGTGCTTTCTTT. The variable domain in full, with the rest retrieved from reference TRBV2 and TRBJ1-1, is EPEVTQTPSHQVTQMGQEVILRCVPISNHLYFYWYRQILGQKVEFLVSFYNNEISEKSEIFDDQFSVERPDGSNFTLKIRSTKLEDSAMYFCASSRGQGAFFGQGTRLTVV.

The chain recombines TRBV9 with TRBJ1-4; TRBD1 agrees at 10 bases. The CDR3 covers 16 residues. After removal of 3 bases from V and 8 bases from J, the junction contained 10 bases not matched to a gene. Germline CDR1 SGDLS, CDR2 YYNGEE. This CDR3 is CASSAPRQGAGEKLFF. As DNA, the CDR3 is TGTGCCAGCAGCGCACCGAGACAGGGGGCCGGCGAAAAACTGTTTTTT.

The chain combines TRBV18 with TRBJ1-3, with D tentatively TRBD1 (6 bases). The germline gives CDR1 KGHSH, CDR2 LQKENI. This CDR3 comprises 13 residues. V was shortened by 3 bases and J by 4 bases, with 7 bases between the two germline ends. CDR3 sequence: CASSPGQGNTIYF. CDR3 coding DNA: TGTGCCAGCTCACCCGGACAGGGAAACACCATATATTTT.

The rearrangement joins TRBV10-3 to TRBJ2-1; D perhaps matches TRBD1 (6 bases). Between the trimmed V and J ends, which lost 3 bases and 10 bases, there was a span of 16 bases. CDR1 is ENHRY and CDR2 is SYGVKD in the germline V gene. The CDR3 consists of 14 residues. The CDR3 here is CAISENRQGYEQFF. CDR3 bases: TGTGCCATCAGTGAAAACCGGCAGGGGTACGAGCAGTTCTTC.

The CDR3 is CASSQEWAGPYLSANVLTF. CDR3 DNA sequence: TGTGCCAGCAGCCAAGAGTGGGCAGGGCCCTACCTTAGTGCCAACGTCCTGACTTTC. The J gene is TRBJ2-6, the V gene TRBV3-1 (or the pseudogene TRBV3-2), with D maybe TRBD1 (5 bases). V gave up 0 bases and J gave up 7 bases, with 22 bases separating them. The V gene's germline CDR1 is LGHDT and CDR2 YNNKEL (reference sequence). The CDR3 covers 19 residues.

The rearrangement uses TRBV5-1 and TRBJ2-7; D may be TRBD1 (7 bases). With 0 bases removed from V and 2 bases from J, the gap between germline ends came to 15 bases. The CDR3 spans 16 residues. Germline CDR1 SGHRS, CDR2 YFSETQ. CDR3 protein: CASSLVGGQPPYEQYF. The CDR3 DNA is TGCGCCAGCAGCTTGGTCGGGGGACAGCCCCCCTACGAGCAGTACTTC.

This clone was counted a single time. The gene calls are TRBV4-2 and TRBJ1-2; 10 bases align to TRBD1. Trimming removed 0 bases from V and 4 bases from J; junction bases left unmatched: 5. Germline lookup yields CDR1 LGHNA and CDR2 YNFKEQ. The CDR3 spans 16 residues. The CDR3 nucleotides read TGTGCCAGCAGCCAAGAAGCGACAGGGGGCGCCTATGGCTACACCTTC. Translation gives CASSQEATGGAYGYTF.

V and J are TRBV4-2 and TRBJ1-5; maybe TRBD1 (6 bases). CDR1 and CDR2 from the germline V gene are LGHNA and YNFKEQ. V was cut by 0 bases and J by 7 bases, with 13 bases left in between. This CDR3 contains 15 residues. The CDR3 region is CASSQEGAQGQPQHF. In DNA, the CDR3 is TGTGCCAGCAGCCAAGAAGGGGCTCAGGGGCAGCCCCAGCATTTT.

The CDR3: CASGNRGNTEAFF. The DNA for the CDR3 is TGTGCCAGCGGTAACAGGGGGAACACTGAAGCTTTCTTT. The chain is built from TRBV28 and TRBJ1-1; 7 bases fit TRBD1. V lost 8 bases to trimming and J lost 1 base; unmatched junction nucleotides: 4. Germline loops: CDR1 MDHEN, CDR2 SYDVKM. This CDR3 spans 13 amino acids.

This chain links TRBV15 with TRBJ1-1; D call uncertain. In germline, CDR1 is LNHNV, CDR2 YYDKDF (reference sequence). CDR3 length: 15 residues. V lost 5 bases, J lost 0 bases, and 13 bases lay in between. CDR3 in amino acids: CATSGGRSMNTEAFF. Here the CDR3 DNA reads TGTGCCACCAGCGGCGGGAGGAGTATGAACACTGAAGCTTTCTTT.

V usage is TRBV11-2 and J usage is TRBJ1-1; D is ambiguous. The CDR3 extends over 12 amino acids. Germline assignment: CDR1 SGHAT and CDR2 FQNNGV. With 3 bases removed from V and 7 bases from J, the gap between germline ends came to 9 bases. The CDR3 bases are TGTGCCAGCAGCTTTATATGGAGTGAAGCTTTCTTT. Protein product: CASSFIWSEAFF.

The table lists this clone with a count of one. The V and J genes are TRBV4-3 and TRBJ2-2; D ambiguous. V dropped 2 bases and J dropped 4 bases, with 5 bases sitting between them. The germline CDR1 and CDR2 sequences are LGHNA and YSLEER. The CDR3 extends over 13 amino acids. The DNA of the CDR3 is TGCGCCAGCAGCCAAACGGGCACCGGGGAGCTGTTTTTT. Its translation: CASSQTGTGELFF.

The chain employs TRBV27 and TRBJ2-7, with D possibly being TRBD1 (6 bases). The germline CDR1 and CDR2 sequences are MNHEY and SMNVEV (reference sequence). With 4 bases removed from V and 4 bases from J, the gap between germline ends came to 11 bases. The length of the CDR3 is 13 residues. CDR3 bases: TGTGCCAGCAGTTCCCTGGGGGCTTACGAGCAGTACTTC. It is translated as CASSSLGAYEQYF.

The chain has TRBV6-1 and TRBJ2-1, with D possibly TRBD2 on 5 matching bases. The CDR3 is 16 amino acids. In germline, CDR1 is MNHNS, CDR2 SASEGT. Trimming cost V 4 bases and J 1 base, with 14 bases left between them. For the CDR3, the DNA is TGTGCCAGCAGTGTCTACGACTACCAGTCCTACAATGAGCAGTTCTTC. Translated, it gives CASSVYDYQSYNEQFF.

This chain uses TRBV28 with TRBJ2-1, with 7 nucleotides matching TRBD2. Trimming took 2 bases from V and 4 from J; bases not matched to a gene: 5. Germline CDR1 MDHEN, CDR2 SYDVKM. The CDR3 sequence is 15 residues long. The chain's CDR3 is CASSLGGGDYNEQFF. CDR3 coding DNA: TGTGCCAGCAGTTTAGGCGGGGGAGATTACAATGAGCAGTTCTTC. The whole variable domain, filled in from reference TRBV28 and TRBJ2-1, reads DVKVTQSSRYLVKRTGEKVFLECVQDMDHENMFWYRQDPGLGLRLIYFSYDVKMKEKGDIPEGYSVSREKKERFSLILESASTNQTSMYLCASSLGGGDYNEQFFGPGTRLTVL.